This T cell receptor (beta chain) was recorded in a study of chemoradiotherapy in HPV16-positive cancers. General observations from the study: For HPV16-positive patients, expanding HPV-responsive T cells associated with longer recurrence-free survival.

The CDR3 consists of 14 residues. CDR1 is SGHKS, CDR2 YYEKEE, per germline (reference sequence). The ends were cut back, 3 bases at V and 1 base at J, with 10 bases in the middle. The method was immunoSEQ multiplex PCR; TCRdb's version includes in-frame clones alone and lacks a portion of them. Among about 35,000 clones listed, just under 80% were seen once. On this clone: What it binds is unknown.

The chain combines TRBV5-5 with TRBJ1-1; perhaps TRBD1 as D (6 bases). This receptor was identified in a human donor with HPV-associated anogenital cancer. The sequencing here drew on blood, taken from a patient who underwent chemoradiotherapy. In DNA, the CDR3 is TGTGCCAGCAGCTGGGGGGCCCGGAACACTGAAGCTTTCTTT. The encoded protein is CASSWGARNTEAFF.